The sequence of this T cell receptor beta chain was determined in a study of tumor-infiltrating lymphocytes in primary liver carcinoma. Overall study: Spanning 30 to 69 years of age, the patients were men and women. These were node-negative, non-metastatic T1-T3 tumors of roughly 4 to 10 cm.

Notes on this clonotype: The antigen remains undetermined. At one end the junction does not follow the germline gene, possibly because of a read error.

Study-level points and caveats: Significantly larger top-250-clone fractions were found in tumors than in blood (p = 0.039).

The V gene's germline CDR1 is SGHDT and CDR2 YYEEEE. The CDR3 has 13 amino acids. Each 20-30 mg portion of unsorted bulk tissue served as the source for co-extraction of RNA and DNA. Sampling of each tumor involved five separate regions. A constant-region primer served to make TCR beta cDNA from approximately 490 ng total RNA. Each TCR beta library was derived from three nested multiplex PCR rounds that employed slightly modified ARM-PCR. The first two PCR rounds used TRBV1-TRBV30 forward primers with a C-beta reverse primer, about 10 cycles each. MiXCR, run by TCRdb on the multiplex PCR reads, gives a single entry per CDR3 protein. This table holds fewer than 200,000 distinct CDR3 sequences, around four fifths found once.

V gene TRBV5-6 combines with J gene TRBJ2-5; 7 bases fit TRBD1. This TCR was sampled from a man aged 35 to 55 with primary liver carcinoma and hepatitis B virus infection. The sequenced sample was tumor tissue from primary liver carcinoma. The CDR3 spells CARSLGQQETQYF. The CDR3 DNA reads TGTGCCAGGAGCTTGGGACAGCAAGAGACTCAGTACTTC.